The 9 T cell receptor beta chains reported below all come from one sample, sequenced in a study of cytomegalovirus exposure and HLA in healthy donors. TCRdb keeps only in-frame clones here, not all; method: immunoSEQ multiplex PCR. The table lists roughly 100,000 clones, about 85% of them singletons. Sequenced: PBMCs. The source is a woman aged 18 to 35 in good health and CMV-seropositive.

V gene TRBV7-9 combines with J gene TRBJ2-7, with 7 bases aligning to TRBD1. Per germline, CDR1 SEHNR and CDR2 FQNEAQ (reference sequence). This CDR3 is built from 16 residues. Unmatched junction bases numbered 10, after V lost 5 bases and J lost 0 bases. CDR3 sequence: CASSPKGRDSSYEQYF. DNA of the CDR3: TGTGCCAGCAGCCCGAAGGGCCGGGACAGCTCCTACGAGCAGTACTTC.

The V gene is TRBV30, the J gene TRBJ1-5, with 8 bases that match TRBD1. The CDR3 spans 15 residues. V shed 2 bases, J shed 3 bases, and the junction held 6 bases outside the gene matches. Germline V gene sequence: CDR1 GTSNPN, CDR2 SVGIG (reference sequence). CDR3 nucleotide sequence: TGTGCCTGGAGTATTGGACAGGGCAACAATCAGCCCCAGCATTTT. Its protein product is CAWSIGQGNNQPQHF.

The chain combines TRBV7-9 with TRBJ1-1, with D possibly TRBD1 on 5 matching bases. From germline, CDR1 is SEHNR and CDR2 FQNEAQ (reference sequence). The CDR3 has 14 amino acids. The V end was cut by 3 bases, the J end by 6 bases, with 14 bases between. The CDR3 DNA sequence: TGTGCCAGCAGCTTCCGCAGGGTAGGTTCTGAAGCTTTCTTT. Translation: CASSFRRVGSEAFF.

The sample holds a few counts of this clone. This sequence joins TRBV7-9 and TRBJ1-4; TRBD1 matches at 7 bases. The V and J ends lost 4 bases and 2 bases, in that order; junction bases with no gene match: 7. Per germline, CDR1 SEHNR and CDR2 FQNEAQ (reference sequence). The CDR3 contains 16 residues. Here the CDR3 reads CASSYPTGPTNEKLFF. In nucleotides, the CDR3 is TGTGCCAGCAGCTACCCGACAGGGCCCACTAATGAAAAACTGTTTTTT. Full variable domain (remainder filled in from reference TRBV7-9 and TRBJ1-4): DTGVSQNPRHKITKRGQNVTFRCDPISEHNRLYWYRQTLGQGPEFLTYFQNEAQLEKSRLLSDRFSAERPKGSFSTLEIQRTEQGDSAMYLCASSYPTGPTNEKLFFGSGTQLSVL.

The rearrangement uses TRBV7-2 and TRBJ1-5, with 7 bases that match TRBD1. The CDR3 consists of 16 residues. J was trimmed by 7 bases and V by 0 bases; bases with no gene match: 9. Looked up from germline, CDR1 is SGHTA and CDR2 is FQGNSA. CDR3 in amino acids: CASSLASTGFLQPQHF. DNA for the CDR3: TGTGCCAGCAGCTTAGCCTCGACAGGGTTTTTACAGCCCCAGCATTTT.

As DNA, the CDR3 is TGTGCCACCAGCAGATCCAGGGGGCTCTCTGAAGCTTTCTTT. Protein: CATSRSRGLSEAFF. The chain has TRBV15 and TRBJ1-1; TRBD1 matches at 8 bases. The CDR3 is 14 residues long. The germline V gene encodes CDR1 LNHNV and CDR2 YYDKDF (reference sequence). V shed 2 bases and J 6 bases; nucleotides not matched to a gene: 5.

The genes are TRBV9 and TRBJ2-7; unclear D gene. The V end was cut by 4 bases, the J end by 1 base, with 9 bases between. The CDR3 is 13 amino acids. CDR1 SGDLS and CDR2 YYNGEE come from the germline V gene. In nucleotides, the CDR3 is TGTGCCAGCAGCCCTCGCGGTTCCTACGAGCAGTACTTC. Translating it yields CASSPRGSYEQYF.

The chain combines TRBV4-1 with TRBJ2-1; the match to TRBD2 covers 7 bases. Trimming took 0 bases from V and 7 from J; bases not matched to a gene: 12. Germline assignment: CDR1 MGHRA and CDR2 YSYEKL. The CDR3 loop spans 17 amino acids. CDR3 region: CASSQDPLWTRPNEQFF. In DNA, the CDR3 is TGCGCCAGCAGCCAAGACCCCCTATGGACTAGGCCGAATGAGCAGTTCTTC.

V gene TRBV11-3 combines with J gene TRBJ1-1, with a tentative D call TRBD1 (5 bases). Germline CDR1 SGHNT, CDR2 YENEEA. The V gene lost 0 bases and the J gene lost 0 bases, with 11 bases spanning the gap. The CDR3 is 16 amino acids. CDR3 coding DNA: TGTGCCAGCAGCTTAGATAGGAGACAGCTGAACACTGAAGCTTTCTTT. Translation gives CASSLDRRQLNTEAFF.